This T cell receptor beta chain was observed in a study of CD4 T cells in relation to SARS-CoV-2 and coronaviruses. This clone was detected a few times. What it recognizes is unknown. Generated by immunoSEQ multiplex PCR, the TCRdb table keeps only in-frame clones and is missing some. The sample lists more than 35,000 clones, over 70% occurring once. CDR1 and CDR2 from the germline V gene are SGHRS and YFSETQ. The CDR3 sequence is 13 residues long. The V gene lost 2 bases and the J gene lost 4 bases, with 6 bases spanning the gap. The sample comprised memory CD4+ T cells from PBMCs, cultured in vitro. This clonotype was sampled from an adult with COVID-19. The genes are TRBV5-1 and TRBJ2-2; D may be TRBD1 (5 bases). CDR3 in DNA: TGCGCCAGCAGCTTTCAGGGCACCGGGGAGCTGTTTTTT. Encoded protein: CASSFQGTGELFF.